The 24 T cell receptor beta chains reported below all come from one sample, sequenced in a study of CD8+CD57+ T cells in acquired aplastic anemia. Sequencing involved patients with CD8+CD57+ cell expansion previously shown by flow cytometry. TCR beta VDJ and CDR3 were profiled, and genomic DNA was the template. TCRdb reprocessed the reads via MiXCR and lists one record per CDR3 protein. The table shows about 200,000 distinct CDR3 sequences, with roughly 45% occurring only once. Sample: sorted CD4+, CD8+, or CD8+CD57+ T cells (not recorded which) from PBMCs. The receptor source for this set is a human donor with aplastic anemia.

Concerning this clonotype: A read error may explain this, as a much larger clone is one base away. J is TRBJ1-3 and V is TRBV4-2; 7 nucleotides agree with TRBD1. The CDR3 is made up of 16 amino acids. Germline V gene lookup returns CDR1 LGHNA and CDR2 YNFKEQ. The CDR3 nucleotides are TGTGCCAGCAGCTCTCCCTACAGGGGATCTGGAAACGCCATATATTTT. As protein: CASSSPYRGSGNAIYF.

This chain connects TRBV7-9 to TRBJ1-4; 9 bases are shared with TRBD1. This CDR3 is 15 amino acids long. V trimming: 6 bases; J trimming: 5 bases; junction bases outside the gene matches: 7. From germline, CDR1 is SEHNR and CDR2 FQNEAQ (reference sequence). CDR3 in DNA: TGTGCCAGCAGTTTGGGGGGGACAGGGAATGAAAAACTGTTTTTT. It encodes CASSLGGTGNEKLFF.

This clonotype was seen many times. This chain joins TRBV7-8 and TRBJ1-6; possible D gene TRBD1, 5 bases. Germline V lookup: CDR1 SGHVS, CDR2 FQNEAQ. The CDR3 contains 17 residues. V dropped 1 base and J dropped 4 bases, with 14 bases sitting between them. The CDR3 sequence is CASSLGVGTRYNSPLHF. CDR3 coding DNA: TGTGCCAGCAGCTTAGGGGTCGGGACGCGGTATAATTCACCCCTCCACTTT.

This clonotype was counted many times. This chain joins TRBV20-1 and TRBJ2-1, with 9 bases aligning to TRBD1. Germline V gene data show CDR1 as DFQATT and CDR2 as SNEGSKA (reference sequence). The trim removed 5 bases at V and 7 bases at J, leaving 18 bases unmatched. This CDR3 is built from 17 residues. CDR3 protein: CSAPKRVRDRARNEQFF. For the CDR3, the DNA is TGCAGTGCTCCCAAGCGTGTTCGGGACAGGGCTAGGAATGAGCAGTTCTTC.

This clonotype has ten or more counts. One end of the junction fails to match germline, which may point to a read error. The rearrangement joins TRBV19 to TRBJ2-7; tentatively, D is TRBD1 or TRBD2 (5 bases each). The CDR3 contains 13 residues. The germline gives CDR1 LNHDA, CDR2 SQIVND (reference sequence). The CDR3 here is CASSTRTRDPTHF. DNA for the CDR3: TGTGCCAGTAGTACCCGTACACGGGACCCCACCCACTTC.

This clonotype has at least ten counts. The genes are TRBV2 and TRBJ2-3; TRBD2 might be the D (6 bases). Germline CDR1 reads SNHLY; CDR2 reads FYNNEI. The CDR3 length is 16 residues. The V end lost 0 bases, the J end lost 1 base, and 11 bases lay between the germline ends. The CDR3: CASSEAGGGGTDTQYF. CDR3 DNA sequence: TGTGCCAGCAGTGAAGCAGGCGGAGGGGGCACAGATACGCAGTATTTT.

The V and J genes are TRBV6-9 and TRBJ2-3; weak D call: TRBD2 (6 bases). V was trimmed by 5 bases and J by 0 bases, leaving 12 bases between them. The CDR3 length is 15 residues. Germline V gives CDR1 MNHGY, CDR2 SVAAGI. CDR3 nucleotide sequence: TGTGCCAGCAGTGAAGTGGGGGGTAGCACAGATACGCAGTATTTT. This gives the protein CASSEVGGSTDTQYF.

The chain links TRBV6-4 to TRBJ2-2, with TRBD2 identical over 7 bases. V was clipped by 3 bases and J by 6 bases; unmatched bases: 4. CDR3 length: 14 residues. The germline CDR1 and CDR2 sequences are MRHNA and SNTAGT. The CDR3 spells CASSETSGAGELFF. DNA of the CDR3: TGTGCCAGCAGTGAGACCAGCGGGGCCGGGGAGCTGTTTTTT.

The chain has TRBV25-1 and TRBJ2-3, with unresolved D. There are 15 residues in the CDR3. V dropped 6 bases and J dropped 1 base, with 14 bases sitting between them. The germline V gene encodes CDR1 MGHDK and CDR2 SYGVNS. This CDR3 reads CASSHHQLGTDTQYF. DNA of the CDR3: TGTGCCAGCAGCCACCACCAGTTGGGCACAGATACGCAGTATTTT.

This chain's CDR3 is CASRAEHNSPLHF. As DNA, the CDR3 is TGTGCCAGCAGGGCCGAGCATAATTCACCCCTCCACTTT. This chain connects TRBV2 to TRBJ1-6; D is undetermined. The V end was cut by 6 bases, the J end by 5 bases, with 8 bases between. The CDR3 sequence is 13 residues long. Germline assignment: CDR1 SNHLY and CDR2 FYNNEI.

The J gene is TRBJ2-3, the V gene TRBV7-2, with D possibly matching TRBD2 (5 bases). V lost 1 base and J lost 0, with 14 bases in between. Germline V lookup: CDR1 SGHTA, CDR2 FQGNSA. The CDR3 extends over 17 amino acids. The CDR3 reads CASSLGWRTRSTDTQYF. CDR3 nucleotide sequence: TGTGCCAGCAGCTTAGGGTGGAGGACTCGTAGCACAGATACGCAGTATTTT.

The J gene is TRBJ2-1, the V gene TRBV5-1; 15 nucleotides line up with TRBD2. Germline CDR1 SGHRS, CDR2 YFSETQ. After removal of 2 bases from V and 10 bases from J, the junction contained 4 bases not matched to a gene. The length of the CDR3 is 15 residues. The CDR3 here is CASSFAGTSGGEQFF. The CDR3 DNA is TGCGCCAGCAGCTTCGCCGGGACTAGCGGGGGGGAGCAGTTCTTC. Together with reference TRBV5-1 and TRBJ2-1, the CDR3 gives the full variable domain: KAGVTQTPRYLIKTRGQQVTLSCSPISGHRSVSWYQQTPGQGLQFLFEYFSETQRNKGNFPGRFSGRQFSNSRSEMNVSTLELGDSALYLCASSFAGTSGGEQFFGPGTRLTVL.

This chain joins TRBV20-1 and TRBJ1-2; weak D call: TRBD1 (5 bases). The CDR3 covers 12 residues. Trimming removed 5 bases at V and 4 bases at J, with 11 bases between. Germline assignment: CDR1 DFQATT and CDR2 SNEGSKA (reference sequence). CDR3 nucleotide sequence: TGCAGTGCTGGGACCGCGATCTATGGCTACACCTTC. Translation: CSAGTAIYGYTF.

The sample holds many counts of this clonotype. The CDR3 is CASSSGTGSSTDTQYF. CDR3 nucleotides: TGTGCCAGCAGTTCCGGGACAGGGAGTAGCACAGATACGCAGTATTTT. The rearrangement uses TRBV12-3 or TRBV12-4 and TRBJ2-3, with 9 bases that match TRBD1. Losses at the gene ends were 4 bases for V and 0 bases for J; bases not matched to a gene: 5. This CDR3 comprises 16 residues.

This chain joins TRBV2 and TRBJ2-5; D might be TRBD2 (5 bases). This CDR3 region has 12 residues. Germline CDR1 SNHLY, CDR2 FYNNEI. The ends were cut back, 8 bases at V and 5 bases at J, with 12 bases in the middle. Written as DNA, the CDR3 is TGTGCCAGCCGGAGCGGCGGGGAGACCCAGTACTTC. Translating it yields CASRSGGETQYF.

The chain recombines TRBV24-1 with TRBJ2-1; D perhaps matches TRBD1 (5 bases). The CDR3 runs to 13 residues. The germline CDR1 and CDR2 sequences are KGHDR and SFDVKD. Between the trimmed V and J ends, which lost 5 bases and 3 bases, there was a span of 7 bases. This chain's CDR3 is CATSGQGYNEQFF. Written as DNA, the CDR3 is TGTGCCACCAGTGGCCAGGGCTACAATGAGCAGTTCTTC.

The CDR3: CASSLDLGRGDGYTF. CDR3 in DNA: TGCGCCAGCAGCTTGGACCTAGGCAGGGGGGATGGCTACACCTTC. The J gene is TRBJ1-2, the V gene TRBV5-1, with 7 positions matching TRBD1. J was trimmed by 6 bases and V by 0 bases; bases with no gene match: 8. The CDR3 spans 15 residues. Germline V gene lookup returns CDR1 SGHRS and CDR2 YFSETQ.

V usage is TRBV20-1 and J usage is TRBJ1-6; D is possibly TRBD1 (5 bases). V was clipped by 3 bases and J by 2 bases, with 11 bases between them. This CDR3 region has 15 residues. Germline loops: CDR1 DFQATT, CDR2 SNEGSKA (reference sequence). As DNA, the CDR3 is TGCAGTGCTAGGGCAGGACAAACCTATAATTCACCCCTCCACTTT. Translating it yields CSARAGQTYNSPLHF.

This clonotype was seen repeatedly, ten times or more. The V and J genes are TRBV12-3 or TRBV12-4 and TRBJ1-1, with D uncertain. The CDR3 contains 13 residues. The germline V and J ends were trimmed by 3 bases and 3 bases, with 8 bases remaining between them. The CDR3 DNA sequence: TGTGCCAGCAGTTTGGGCGCGGACACTGAAGCTTTCTTT. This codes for CASSLGADTEAFF.

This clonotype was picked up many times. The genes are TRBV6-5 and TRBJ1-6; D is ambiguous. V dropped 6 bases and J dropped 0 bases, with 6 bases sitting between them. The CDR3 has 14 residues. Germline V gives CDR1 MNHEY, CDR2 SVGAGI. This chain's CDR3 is CASRSVSYNSPLHF. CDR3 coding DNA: TGTGCCAGCAGGAGTGTCTCCTATAATTCACCCCTCCACTTT.

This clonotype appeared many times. The chain's CDR3 is CATSPSPGTQAKNIQYF. DNA for the CDR3: TGTGCCACCAGCCCCTCACCGGGGACCCAAGCCAAAAACATTCAGTACTTC. This sequence joins TRBV15 and TRBJ2-4; D is perhaps TRBD1 or TRBD2 (5 bases each). The V end was cut by 5 bases, the J end by 0 bases, with 17 bases between. Per germline, CDR1 LNHNV and CDR2 YYDKDF (reference sequence). This CDR3 is 17 amino acids long.

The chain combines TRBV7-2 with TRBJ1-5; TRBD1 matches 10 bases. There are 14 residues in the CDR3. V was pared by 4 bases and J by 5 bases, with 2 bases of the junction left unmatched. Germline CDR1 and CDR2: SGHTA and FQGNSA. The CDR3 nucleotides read TGTGCCAGCAGCTCAGACAGGGGGCATCAGCCCCAGCATTTT. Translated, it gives CASSSDRGHQPQHF.

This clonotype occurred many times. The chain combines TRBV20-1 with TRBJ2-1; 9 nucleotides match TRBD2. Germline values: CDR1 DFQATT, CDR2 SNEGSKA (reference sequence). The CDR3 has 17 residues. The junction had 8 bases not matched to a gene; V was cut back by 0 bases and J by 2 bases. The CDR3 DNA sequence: TGCAGTGCTAGAGATTCTATCGAGCGGGGGGCCTACAATGAGCAGTTCTTC. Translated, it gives CSARDSIERGAYNEQFF.

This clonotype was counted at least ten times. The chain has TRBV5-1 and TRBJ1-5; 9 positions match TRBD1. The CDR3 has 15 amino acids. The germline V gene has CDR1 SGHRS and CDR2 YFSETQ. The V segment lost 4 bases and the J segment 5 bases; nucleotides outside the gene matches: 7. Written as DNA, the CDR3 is TGCGCCAGCAGCGCGGGACAGGGAGGAGATCAGCCCCAGCATTTT. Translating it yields CASSAGQGGDQPQHF. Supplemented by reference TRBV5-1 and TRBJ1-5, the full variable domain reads KAGVTQTPRYLIKTRGQQVTLSCSPISGHRSVSWYQQTPGQGLQFLFEYFSETQRNKGNFPGRFSGRQFSNSRSEMNVSTLELGDSALYLCASSAGQGGDQPQHFGDGTRLSIL.